This T cell receptor (beta chain) was captured by sequencing in a study of CD8+CD57+ T cells in acquired aplastic anemia. As for the study in general: Sorted CD4+ and CD8+ cells yielded 3.2 ug of DNA on average.

V was cut by 0 bases and J by 7 bases, with 16 bases left in between. This CDR3 comprises 16 residues. Germline V gives CDR1 LNHDA, CDR2 SQIVND (reference sequence). By flow cytometry, patients selected for sequencing had shown an expansion of CD8+CD57+ cells. The blood sampling took place in patients who had so far received no therapy. Genomic DNA served as template for TCR beta VDJ and CDR3 profiling. TCRdb re-analysed the reads in MiXCR, keeping a single row per CDR3 protein. The sample contains 450,000 to 550,000 distinct CDR3 sequences, more than 25% of which appear only once. The sample comprised sorted CD4+, CD8+, or CD8+CD57+ T cells (not recorded which) from PBMCs. The TCR originated in a human donor with aplastic anemia. This chain links TRBV19 with TRBJ1-5; D gene uncertain. CDR3 bases: TGTGCCAGTAGTATAGATTCGGCCCAACGAAGCCAGCCCCAGCATTTT. This gives the protein CASSIDSAQRSQPQHF.